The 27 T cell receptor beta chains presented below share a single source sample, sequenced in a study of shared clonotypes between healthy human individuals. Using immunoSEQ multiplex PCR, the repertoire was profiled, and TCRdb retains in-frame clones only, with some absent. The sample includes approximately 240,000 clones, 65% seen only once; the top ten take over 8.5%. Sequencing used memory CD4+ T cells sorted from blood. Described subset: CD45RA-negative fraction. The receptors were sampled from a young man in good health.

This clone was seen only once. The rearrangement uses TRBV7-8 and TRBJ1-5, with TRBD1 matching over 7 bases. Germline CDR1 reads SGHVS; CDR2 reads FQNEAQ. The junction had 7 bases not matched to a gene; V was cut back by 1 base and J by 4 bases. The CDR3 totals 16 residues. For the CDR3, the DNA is TGTGCCAGCAGCTTAGGGATGGACAGGCGGAATCAGCCCCAGCATTTT. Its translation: CASSLGMDRRNQPQHF.

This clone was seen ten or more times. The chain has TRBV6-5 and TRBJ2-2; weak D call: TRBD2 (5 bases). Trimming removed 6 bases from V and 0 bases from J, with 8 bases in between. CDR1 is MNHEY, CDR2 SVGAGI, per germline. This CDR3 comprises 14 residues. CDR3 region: CASREESNTGELFF. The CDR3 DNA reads TGTGCCAGCAGGGAGGAATCGAACACCGGGGAGCTGTTTTTT.

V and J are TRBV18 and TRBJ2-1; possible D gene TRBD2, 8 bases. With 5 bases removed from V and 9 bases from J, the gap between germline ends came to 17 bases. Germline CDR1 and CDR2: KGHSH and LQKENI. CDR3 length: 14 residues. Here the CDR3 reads CASSRGLGGTEQFF. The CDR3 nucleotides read TGTGCCAGCTCAAGGGGACTAGGGGGCACTGAGCAGTTCTTC. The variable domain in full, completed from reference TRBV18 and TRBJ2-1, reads NAGVMQNPRHLVRRRGQEARLRCSPMKGHSHVYWYRQLPEEGLKFMVYLQKENIIDESGMPKERFSAEFPKEGPSILRIQQVVRGDSAAYFCASSRGLGGTEQFFGPGTRLTVL.

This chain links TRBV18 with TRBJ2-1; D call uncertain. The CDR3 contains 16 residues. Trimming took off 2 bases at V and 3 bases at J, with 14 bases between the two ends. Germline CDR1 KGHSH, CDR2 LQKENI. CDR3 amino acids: CASSPFTAVNYNEQFF. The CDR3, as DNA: TGTGCCAGCTCACCATTTACAGCAGTAAACTACAATGAGCAGTTCTTC.

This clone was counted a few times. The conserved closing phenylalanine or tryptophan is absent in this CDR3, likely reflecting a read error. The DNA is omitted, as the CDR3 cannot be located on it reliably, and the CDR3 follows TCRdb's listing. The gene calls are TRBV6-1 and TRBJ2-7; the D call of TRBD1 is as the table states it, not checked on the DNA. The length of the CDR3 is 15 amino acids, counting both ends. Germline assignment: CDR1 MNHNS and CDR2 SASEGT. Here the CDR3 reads CASSESGRGLLGRPT.

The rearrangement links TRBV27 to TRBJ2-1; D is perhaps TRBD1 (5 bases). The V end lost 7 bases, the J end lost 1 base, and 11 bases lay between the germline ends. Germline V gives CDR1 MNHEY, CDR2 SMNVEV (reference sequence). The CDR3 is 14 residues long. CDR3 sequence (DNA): TGTGCCAGCACCCAGGGCTGGTCCTACAATGAGCAGTTCTTC. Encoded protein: CASTQGWSYNEQFF.

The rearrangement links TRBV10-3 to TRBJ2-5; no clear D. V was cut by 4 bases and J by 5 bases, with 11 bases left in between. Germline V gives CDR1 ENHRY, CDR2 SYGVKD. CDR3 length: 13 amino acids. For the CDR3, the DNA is TGTGCCATCAGTGTGGAGTCGTGGGAGACCCAGTACTTC. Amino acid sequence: CAISVESWETQYF.

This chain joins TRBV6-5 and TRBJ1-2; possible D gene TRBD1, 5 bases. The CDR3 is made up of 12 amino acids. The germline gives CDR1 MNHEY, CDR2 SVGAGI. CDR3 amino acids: CASAGLGYGYTF. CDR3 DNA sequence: TGTGCGTCCGCGGGGCTGGGCTATGGCTACACCTTC.

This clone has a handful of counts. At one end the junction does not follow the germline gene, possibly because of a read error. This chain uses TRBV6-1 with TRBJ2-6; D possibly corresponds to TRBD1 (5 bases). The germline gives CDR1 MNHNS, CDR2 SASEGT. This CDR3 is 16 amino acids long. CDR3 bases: TGTGCCAGCACTGAACAGGTCCGCTCTGGGGCCAACGTCCTGACTTTC. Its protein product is CASTEQVRSGANVLTF.

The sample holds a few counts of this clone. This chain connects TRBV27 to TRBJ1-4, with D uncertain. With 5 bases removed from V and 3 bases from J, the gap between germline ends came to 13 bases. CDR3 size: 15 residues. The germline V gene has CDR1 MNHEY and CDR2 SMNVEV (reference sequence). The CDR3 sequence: CASSPHGLANEKLFF. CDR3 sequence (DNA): TGTGCCAGCAGTCCCCACGGGCTGGCTAATGAAAAACTGTTTTTT.

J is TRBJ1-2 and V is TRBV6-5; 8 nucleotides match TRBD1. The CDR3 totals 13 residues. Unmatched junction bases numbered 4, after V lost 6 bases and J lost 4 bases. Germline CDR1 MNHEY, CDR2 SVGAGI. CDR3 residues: CASRFDRGYGYTF. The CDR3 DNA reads TGTGCCAGCAGGTTCGACAGGGGCTATGGCTACACCTTC.

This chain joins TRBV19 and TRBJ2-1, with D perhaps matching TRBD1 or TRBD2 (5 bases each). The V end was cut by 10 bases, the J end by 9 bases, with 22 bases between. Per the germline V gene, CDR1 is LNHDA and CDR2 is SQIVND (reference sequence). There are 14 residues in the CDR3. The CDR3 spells CATIPGPHGGEQFF. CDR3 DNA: TGTGCCACCATTCCGGGACCCCACGGCGGTGAGCAGTTCTTC.

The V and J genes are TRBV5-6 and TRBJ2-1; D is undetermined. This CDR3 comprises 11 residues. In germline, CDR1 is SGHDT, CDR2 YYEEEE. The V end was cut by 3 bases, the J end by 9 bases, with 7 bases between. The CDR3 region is CASSYNFEQFF. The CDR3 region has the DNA TGTGCCAGCAGCTACAATTTTGAGCAGTTCTTC.

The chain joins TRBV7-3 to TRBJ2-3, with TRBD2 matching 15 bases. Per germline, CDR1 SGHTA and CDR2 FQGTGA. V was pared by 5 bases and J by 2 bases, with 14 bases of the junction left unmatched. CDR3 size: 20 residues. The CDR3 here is CASSLRAPGLAGGTTDTQYF. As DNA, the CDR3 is TGTGCCAGCAGCCTCAGGGCGCCGGGACTAGCGGGAGGCACCACAGATACGCAGTATTTT.

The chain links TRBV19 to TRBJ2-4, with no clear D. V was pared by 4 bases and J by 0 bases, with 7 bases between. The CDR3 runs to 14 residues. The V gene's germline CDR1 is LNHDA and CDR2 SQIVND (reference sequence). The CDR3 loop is CASSSDLAKNIQYF. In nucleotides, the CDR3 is TGTGCCAGTAGTAGCGACTTAGCCAAAAACATTCAGTACTTC.

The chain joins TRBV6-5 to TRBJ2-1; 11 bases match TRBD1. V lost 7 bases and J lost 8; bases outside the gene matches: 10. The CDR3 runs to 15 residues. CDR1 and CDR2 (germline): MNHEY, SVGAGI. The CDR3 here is CASNPGQGGWYEQFF. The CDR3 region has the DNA TGTGCCAGCAACCCGGGACAGGGGGGGTGGTATGAGCAGTTCTTC.

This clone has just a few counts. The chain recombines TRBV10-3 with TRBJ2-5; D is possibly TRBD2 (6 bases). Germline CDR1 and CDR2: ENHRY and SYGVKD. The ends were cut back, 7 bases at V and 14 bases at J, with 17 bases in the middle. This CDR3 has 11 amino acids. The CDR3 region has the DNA TGTGCCATCAAAGAACGGGAGATGGGATACTTC. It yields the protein CAIKEREMGYF.

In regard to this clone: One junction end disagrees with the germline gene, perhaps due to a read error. CDR3 nucleotides: TGTGCCACTAGTGACACTAGAAATCAGCCCCAGCATTTT. It specifies CATSDTRNQPQHF. This chain connects TRBV19 to TRBJ1-5; no clear D gene. The CDR3 sequence is 13 residues long. Germline assignment: CDR1 LNHDA and CDR2 SQIVND (reference sequence).

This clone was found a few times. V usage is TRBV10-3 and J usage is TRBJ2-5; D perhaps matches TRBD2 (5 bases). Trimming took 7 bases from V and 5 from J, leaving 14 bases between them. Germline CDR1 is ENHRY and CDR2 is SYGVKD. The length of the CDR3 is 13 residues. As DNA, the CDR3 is TGTGCCATCACCCTAGGACTGGGGGAGACCCAGTACTTC. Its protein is CAITLGLGETQYF.

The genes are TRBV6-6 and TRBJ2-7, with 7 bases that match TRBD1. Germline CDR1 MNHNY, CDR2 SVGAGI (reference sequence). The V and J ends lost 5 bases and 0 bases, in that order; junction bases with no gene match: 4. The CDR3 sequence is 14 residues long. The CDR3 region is CASSMDRPSYEQYF. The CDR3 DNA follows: TGTGCCAGCAGTATGGACAGGCCCTCCTACGAGCAGTACTTC.

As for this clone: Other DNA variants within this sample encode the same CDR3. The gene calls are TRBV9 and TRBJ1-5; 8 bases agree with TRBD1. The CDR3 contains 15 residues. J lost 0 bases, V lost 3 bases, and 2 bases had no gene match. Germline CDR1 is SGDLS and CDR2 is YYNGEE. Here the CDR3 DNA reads TGTGCCAGCAGCGCGACAGGGGATAGCAATCAGCCCCAGCATTTT. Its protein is CASSATGDSNQPQHF. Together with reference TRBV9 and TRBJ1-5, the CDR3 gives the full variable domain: DSGVTQTPKHLITATGQRVTLRCSPRSGDLSVYWYQQSLDQGLQFLIQYYNGEERAKGNILERFSAQQFPDLHSELNLSSLELGDSALYFCASSATGDSNQPQHFGDGTRLSIL.

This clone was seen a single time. CDR3 in amino acids: CSVEEARDQPQHF. DNA of the CDR3: TGCAGCGTTGAAGAGGCGAGGGATCAGCCCCAGCATTTT. The chain recombines TRBV29-1 with TRBJ1-5; D ambiguous. From germline, CDR1 is SQVTM and CDR2 ANQGSEA. V shed 0 bases and J shed 5 bases, with 8 bases lying between them. The CDR3 spans 13 residues.

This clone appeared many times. CDR3 in amino acids: CASNGQSGGEQYF. The CDR3 coding sequence is TGTGCCAGCAATGGACAGTCTGGGGGCGAGCAGTACTTC. The rearrangement uses TRBV2 and TRBJ2-7, with a tentative D call TRBD1 (6 bases). CDR1 is SNHLY, CDR2 FYNNEI, per germline. V lost 7 bases and J 6 bases, leaving 16 bases between the germline ends. The CDR3 is 13 amino acids.

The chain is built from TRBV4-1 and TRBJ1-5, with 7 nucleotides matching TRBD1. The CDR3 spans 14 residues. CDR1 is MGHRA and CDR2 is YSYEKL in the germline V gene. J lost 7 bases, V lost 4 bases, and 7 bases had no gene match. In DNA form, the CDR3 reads TGCGCCAGCAGCCCCGGGACAGCCAGGCAGCCCCAGCATTTT. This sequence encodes CASSPGTARQPQHF.

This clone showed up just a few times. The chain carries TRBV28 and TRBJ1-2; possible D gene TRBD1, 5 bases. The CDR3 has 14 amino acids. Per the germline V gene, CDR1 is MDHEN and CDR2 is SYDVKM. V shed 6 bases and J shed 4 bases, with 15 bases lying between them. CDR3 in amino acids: CASRDQGVRYGYTF. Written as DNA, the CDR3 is TGTGCCAGCAGAGACCAGGGAGTGCGCTATGGCTACACCTTC.

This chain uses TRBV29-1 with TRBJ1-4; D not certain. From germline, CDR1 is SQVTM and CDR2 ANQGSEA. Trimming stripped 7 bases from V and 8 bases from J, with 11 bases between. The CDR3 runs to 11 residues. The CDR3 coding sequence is TGCAGCGCCTGGGATTACGAAAAACTGTTTTTT. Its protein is CSAWDYEKLFF.

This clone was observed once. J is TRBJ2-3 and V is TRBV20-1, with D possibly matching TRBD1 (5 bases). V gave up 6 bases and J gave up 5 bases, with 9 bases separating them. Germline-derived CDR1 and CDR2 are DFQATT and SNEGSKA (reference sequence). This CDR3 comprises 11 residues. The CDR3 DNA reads TGCAGTGCGCGGCAGGGAGATACGCAGTATTTT. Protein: CSARQGDTQYF.